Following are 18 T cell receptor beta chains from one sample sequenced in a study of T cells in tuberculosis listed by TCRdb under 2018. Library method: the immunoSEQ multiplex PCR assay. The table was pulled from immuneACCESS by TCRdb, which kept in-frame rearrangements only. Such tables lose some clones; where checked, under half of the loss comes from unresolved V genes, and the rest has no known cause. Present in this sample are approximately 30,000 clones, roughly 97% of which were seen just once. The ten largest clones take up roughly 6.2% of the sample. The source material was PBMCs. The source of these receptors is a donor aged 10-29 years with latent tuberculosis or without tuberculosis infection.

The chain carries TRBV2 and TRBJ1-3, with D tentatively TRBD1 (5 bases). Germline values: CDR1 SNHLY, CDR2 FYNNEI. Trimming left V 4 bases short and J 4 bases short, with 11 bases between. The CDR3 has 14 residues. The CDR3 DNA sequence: TGTGCCAGCAGTGCTGAAGGGGCGGGAAACACCATATATTTT. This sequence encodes CASSAEGAGNTIYF.

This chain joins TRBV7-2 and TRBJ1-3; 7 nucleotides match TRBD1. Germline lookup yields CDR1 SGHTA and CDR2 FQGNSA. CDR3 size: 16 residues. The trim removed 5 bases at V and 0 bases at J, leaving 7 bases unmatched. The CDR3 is CASSPGQVSSGNTIYF. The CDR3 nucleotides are TGTGCCAGCAGCCCTGGACAGGTTTCCTCTGGAAACACCATATATTTT.

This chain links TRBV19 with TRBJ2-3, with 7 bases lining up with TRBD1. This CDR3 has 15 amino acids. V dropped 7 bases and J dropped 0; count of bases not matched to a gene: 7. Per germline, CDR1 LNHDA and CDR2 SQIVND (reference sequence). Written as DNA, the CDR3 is TGTGCCAGTAACTCCGGACAGGTCAGCACAGATACGCAGTATTTT. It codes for CASNSGQVSTDTQYF.

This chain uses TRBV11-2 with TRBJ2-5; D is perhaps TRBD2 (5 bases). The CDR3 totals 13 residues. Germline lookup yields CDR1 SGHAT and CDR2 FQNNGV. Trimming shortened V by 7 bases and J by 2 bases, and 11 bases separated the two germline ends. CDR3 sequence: CASTPRRQETQYF. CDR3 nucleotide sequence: TGTGCCAGCACCCCGCGGAGGCAAGAGACCCAGTACTTC.

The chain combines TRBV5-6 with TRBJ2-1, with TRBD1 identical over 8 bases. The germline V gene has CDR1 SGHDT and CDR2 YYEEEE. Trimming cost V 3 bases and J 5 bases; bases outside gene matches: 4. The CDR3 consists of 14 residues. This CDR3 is CASSSGTGHNEQFF. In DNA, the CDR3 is TGTGCCAGCAGCTCCGGGACAGGTCACAATGAGCAGTTCTTC. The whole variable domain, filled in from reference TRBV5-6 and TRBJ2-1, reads DAGVTQSPTHLIKTRGQQVTLRCSPKSGHDTVSWYQQALGQGPQFIFQYYEEEERQRGNFPDRFSGHQFPNYSSELNVNALLLGDSALYLCASSSGTGHNEQFFGPGTRLTVL.

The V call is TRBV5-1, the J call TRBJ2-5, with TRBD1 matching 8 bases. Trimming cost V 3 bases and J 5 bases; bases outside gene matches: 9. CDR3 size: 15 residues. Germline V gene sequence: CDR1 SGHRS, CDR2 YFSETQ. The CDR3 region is CASSSRQGTRETQYF. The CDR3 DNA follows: TGCGCCAGCAGCTCACGACAGGGGACGAGGGAGACCCAGTACTTC.

In DNA form, the CDR3 reads TGTGCCTGGAGCAGGGGCTGGAACACTGAAGCTTTCTTT. This encodes CAWSRGWNTEAFF. V and J are TRBV30 and TRBJ1-1, with a weak D call TRBD1 (6 bases). The CDR3 totals 13 residues. Trimming left V 3 bases short and J 1 base short, with 9 bases between. Germline V lookup: CDR1 GTSNPN, CDR2 SVGIG (reference sequence).

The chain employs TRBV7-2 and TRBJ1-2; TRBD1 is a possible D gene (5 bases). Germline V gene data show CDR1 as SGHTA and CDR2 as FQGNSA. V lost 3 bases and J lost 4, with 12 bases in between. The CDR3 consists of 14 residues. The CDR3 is CASSFGGTLYGYTF. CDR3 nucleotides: TGTGCCAGCAGCTTTGGGGGGACCCTCTATGGCTACACCTTC.

Here the CDR3 reads CASSDSLYYGYTF. Written as DNA, the CDR3 is TGTGCCAGCAGTGATTCACTGTACTATGGCTACACCTTC. The chain has TRBV2 and TRBJ1-2; D gene ambiguous. V was cut by 3 bases and J by 3 bases, with 8 bases left in between. CDR1 and CDR2 (germline): SNHLY, FYNNEI. This CDR3 spans 13 amino acids.

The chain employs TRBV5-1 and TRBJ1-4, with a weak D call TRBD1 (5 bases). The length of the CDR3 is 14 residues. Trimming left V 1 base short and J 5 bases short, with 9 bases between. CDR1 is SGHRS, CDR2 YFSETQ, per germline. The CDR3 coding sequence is TGCGCCAGCAGCTTGAGGGGAGGAAATGAAAAACTGTTTTTT. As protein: CASSLRGGNEKLFF.

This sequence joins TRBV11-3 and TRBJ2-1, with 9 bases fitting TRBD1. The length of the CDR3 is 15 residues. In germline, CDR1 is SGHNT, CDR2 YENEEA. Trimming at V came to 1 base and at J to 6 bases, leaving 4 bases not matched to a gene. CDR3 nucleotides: TGTGCCAGCAGCTTAGGGGACAGGGAAATCAATGAGCAGTTCTTC. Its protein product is CASSLGDREINEQFF.

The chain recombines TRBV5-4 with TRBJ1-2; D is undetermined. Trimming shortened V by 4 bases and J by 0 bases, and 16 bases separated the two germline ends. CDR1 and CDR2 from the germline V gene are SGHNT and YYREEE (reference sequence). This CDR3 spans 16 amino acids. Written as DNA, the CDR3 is TGTGCCAGCAGCCCTTCGCTTACTGAACCTAACTATGGCTACACCTTC. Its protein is CASSPSLTEPNYGYTF.

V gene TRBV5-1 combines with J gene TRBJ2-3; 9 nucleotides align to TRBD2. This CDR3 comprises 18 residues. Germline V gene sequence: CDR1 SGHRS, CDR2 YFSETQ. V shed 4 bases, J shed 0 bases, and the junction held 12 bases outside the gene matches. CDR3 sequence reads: CASSRYSGSQTSTDTQYF. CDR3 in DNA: TGCGCCAGCAGCCGTTATAGCGGGAGCCAAACTAGCACAGATACGCAGTATTTT. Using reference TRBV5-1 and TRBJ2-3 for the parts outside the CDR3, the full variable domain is KAGVTQTPRYLIKTRGQQVTLSCSPISGHRSVSWYQQTPGQGLQFLFEYFSETQRNKGNFPGRFSGRQFSNSRSEMNVSTLELGDSALYLCASSRYSGSQTSTDTQYFGPGTRLTVL.

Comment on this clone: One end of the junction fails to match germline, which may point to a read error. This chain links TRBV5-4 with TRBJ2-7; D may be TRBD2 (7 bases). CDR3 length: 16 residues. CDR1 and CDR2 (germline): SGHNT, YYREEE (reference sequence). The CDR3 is CASSLVSGGWDYEQYF. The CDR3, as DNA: TGTGCCAGTAGCTTGGTATCGGGGGGCTGGGACTACGAGCAGTACTTC.

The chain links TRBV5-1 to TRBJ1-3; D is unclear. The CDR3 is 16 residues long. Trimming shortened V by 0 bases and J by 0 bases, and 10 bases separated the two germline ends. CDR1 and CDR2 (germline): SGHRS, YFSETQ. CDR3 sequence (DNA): TGCGCCAGCAGCTTGGAACAGCAACACTCTGGAAACACCATATATTTT. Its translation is CASSLEQQHSGNTIYF.

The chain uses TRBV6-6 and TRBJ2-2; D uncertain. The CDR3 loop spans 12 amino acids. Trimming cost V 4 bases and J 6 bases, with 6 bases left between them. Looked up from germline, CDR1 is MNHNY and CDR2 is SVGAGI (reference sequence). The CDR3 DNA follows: TGTGCCAGCAGTTTTACAGCCGGGGAGCTGTTTTTT. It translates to CASSFTAGELFF.

CDR3 region: CASSLGAGSYEQYF. CDR3 DNA sequence: TGTGCCAGCAGCTTAGGAGCGGGTTCCTACGAGCAGTACTTC. The chain has TRBV7-9 and TRBJ2-7, with D tentatively TRBD2 (6 bases). The CDR3 has 14 residues. Trimming removed 1 base from V and 1 base from J, with 8 bases in between. The germline gives CDR1 SEHNR, CDR2 FQNEAQ (reference sequence).

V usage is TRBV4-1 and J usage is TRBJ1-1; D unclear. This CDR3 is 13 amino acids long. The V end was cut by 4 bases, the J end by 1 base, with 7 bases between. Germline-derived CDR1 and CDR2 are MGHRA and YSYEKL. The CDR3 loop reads CASSLQANTEAFF. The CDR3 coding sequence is TGCGCCAGCAGCCTCCAGGCGAACACTGAAGCTTTCTTT.